The 24 T cell receptor beta chains presented below share a single source sample, sequenced in a study of post-analysis software for immune sequencing data. The TCR beta cDNA libraries carried unique molecular identifiers. One entry per CDR3 protein, called by TCRdb with MiXCR from the PCR reads. The data show under 650,000 distinct CDR3 sequences, 44% seen once. These receptors lack a known antigen. Study conclusions and caveats: Five or six TRBV segments appeared more often in patients than in controls, and TRBV5-6, TRBV5-1 and TRBV20-1 were among these.

The specimen was blood. These TCRs come from a girl aged 10 to 17 with multiple sclerosis.

This clonotype was counted ten times or more. This chain links TRBV4-1 with TRBJ2-7; the D is unclear. Looked up from germline, CDR1 is MGHRA and CDR2 is YSYEKL. Deletions cut 6 bases from V and 2 bases from J, with 5 bases between. This CDR3 has 11 residues. CDR3 nucleotides: TGCGCCAGCAGGGGAACCTACGAGCAGTACTTC. It yields the protein CASRGTYEQYF.

The table lists this clonotype with a count of one. The chain has TRBV20-1 and TRBJ2-1; 8 nucleotides align to TRBD2. J gave up 6 bases and V 0 bases, and 7 bases lay outside the gene matches. The germline gives CDR1 DFQATT, CDR2 SNEGSKA (reference sequence). The CDR3 has 15 residues. CDR3 sequence reads: CSARERLASRNEQFF. The CDR3 DNA is TGCAGTGCTAGAGAGCGACTAGCGAGTCGCAATGAGCAGTTCTTC.

The chain is built from TRBV9 and TRBJ1-6; possible D gene TRBD1, 5 bases. The germline V and J ends were trimmed by 4 bases and 10 bases, with 18 bases remaining between them. The germline V gene encodes CDR1 SGDLS and CDR2 YYNGEE. CDR3 size: 15 residues. CDR3 coding DNA: TGTGCCAGCAGCCCTGGGGCGGGGGTGGAATCACCCCTCCACTTT. This sequence encodes CASSPGAGVESPLHF.

The chain carries TRBV29-1 and TRBJ2-5, with a possible D match to TRBD2 (6 bases). Germline V gene sequence: CDR1 SQVTM, CDR2 ANQGSEA. V lost 0 bases and J lost 4, with 15 bases in between. The CDR3 consists of 15 residues. The chain's CDR3 is CSVEDIGGPAETQYF. The CDR3 DNA sequence: TGCAGCGTTGAAGATATTGGAGGGCCGGCAGAGACCCAGTACTTC.

The chain carries TRBV12-3 or TRBV12-4 and TRBJ1-5; D might be TRBD1 (5 bases). This CDR3 is built from 14 residues. The V and J ends lost 5 bases and 3 bases respectively, with 11 bases between them. CDR3 nucleotides: TGTGCCAGCAGTCTGGGGACCAACAATCAGCCCCAGCATTTT. Amino acids: CASSLGTNNQPQHF.

The gene calls are TRBV7-2 and TRBJ1-4; 8 bases are shared with TRBD1. The CDR3 sequence is 13 residues long. The V gene's germline CDR1 is SGHTA and CDR2 FQGNSA. The ends lost 5 bases at V and 8 bases at J; junction bases unmatched: 4. The CDR3 sequence is CASSPRQGEKLFF. For the CDR3, the DNA is TGTGCCAGCAGCCCCCGACAGGGGGAAAAACTGTTTTTT.

The chain has TRBV6-6 and TRBJ2-7, with no clear D. V lost 5 bases to trimming and J lost 0 bases, with 14 bases between them. The CDR3 is 15 residues long. Germline lookup yields CDR1 MNHNY and CDR2 SVGAGI (reference sequence). For the CDR3, the DNA is TGTGCCAGCAGTCTACTGAGCTCGACCTCCTACGAGCAGTACTTC. Protein product: CASSLLSSTSYEQYF.

V usage is TRBV20-1 and J usage is TRBJ1-1; D gene uncertain. V lost 3 bases to trimming and J lost 0 bases, with 8 bases between them. CDR3 length: 13 amino acids. CDR1 is DFQATT and CDR2 is SNEGSKA in the germline V gene (reference sequence). The CDR3 region is CSARQSMNTEAFF. CDR3 bases: TGCAGTGCTAGGCAGTCAATGAACACTGAAGCTTTCTTT.

This chain uses TRBV12-3 or TRBV12-4 with TRBJ2-7, with 7 bases aligning to TRBD2. The V and J ends lost 5 bases and 1 base, in that order; junction bases with no gene match: 11. This CDR3 comprises 16 residues. The CDR3 DNA reads as TGTGCCAGCAGTGGGCTGGGCGGGAGTGGATCCTACGAGCAGTACTTC. Translating it yields CASSGLGGSGSYEQYF.

V is TRBV27 and J is TRBJ2-6; no firm D call. CDR3 length equals 14 residues. V shed 7 bases and J shed 0 bases, with 7 bases lying between them. Germline lookup yields CDR1 MNHEY and CDR2 SMNVEV (reference sequence). CDR3 coding DNA: TGTGCCAGCAAGGTCGCCTCTGGGGCCAACGTCCTGACTTTC. It encodes CASKVASGANVLTF.

CDR3 in amino acids: CASSPRLGHVHNSPLHF. The CDR3, as DNA: TGTGCCAGCAGTCCCAGACTCGGACACGTACATAATTCACCCCTCCACTTT. V is TRBV6-1 and J is TRBJ1-6; a possible D gene is TRBD1 (5 bases). Trimming removed 5 bases from V and 5 bases from J, with 19 bases in between. This CDR3 is built from 17 residues. The germline V gene encodes CDR1 MNHNS and CDR2 SASEGT.

This clonotype was observed a handful of times. The chain links TRBV4-1 to TRBJ2-3, with 9 bases aligning to TRBD2. The CDR3 is 15 amino acids. The junction had 2 bases not matched to a gene; V was cut back by 4 bases and J by 0 bases. Germline V gene lookup returns CDR1 MGHRA and CDR2 YSYEKL. CDR3 sequence (DNA): TGCGCCAGCAGCCGACTAGCGGCTAGCACAGATACGCAGTATTTT. It yields the protein CASSRLAASTDTQYF.

In this sample, this clonotype turned up a few times. CDR3 DNA sequence: TGTGCCAGCAGTTACGTGGCCTCCTACGAGCAGTACTTC. Translated: CASSYVASYEQYF. J is TRBJ2-7 and V is TRBV6-5; D unclear. The CDR3 consists of 13 residues. Trimming stripped 2 bases from V and 0 bases from J, with 5 bases between. Germline CDR1 reads MNHEY; CDR2 reads SVGAGI.

This clonotype was seen at least ten times. The chain is built from TRBV2 and TRBJ2-5, with TRBD1 identical over 9 bases. This CDR3 is 15 amino acids long. Germline V gene data show CDR1 as SNHLY and CDR2 as FYNNEI. V lost 4 bases to trimming and J lost 3 bases; unmatched junction nucleotides: 6. CDR3 protein: CASSADRGGKETQYF. The CDR3 bases are TGTGCCAGCAGTGCTGACAGGGGGGGGAAAGAGACCCAGTACTTC.

In its sample, this clonotype was seen once. V usage is TRBV5-5 and J usage is TRBJ2-2, with D hard to call. CDR1 and CDR2 (germline): SGHKS, YYEKEE (reference sequence). With 5 bases removed from V and 6 bases from J, the gap between germline ends came to 11 bases. The CDR3 covers 13 residues. The CDR3 here is CASSYSASGELFF. CDR3 DNA: TGTGCCAGCAGTTACAGTGCATCCGGGGAGCTGTTTTTT.

This chain connects TRBV12-3 or TRBV12-4 to TRBJ2-3; 7 bases map to TRBD2. There are 15 residues in the CDR3. Unmatched junction bases numbered 5, after V lost 5 bases and J lost 0 bases. The chain's CDR3 is CASSKLAVSTDTQYF. As DNA, the CDR3 is TGTGCCAGCAGTAAGCTAGCGGTGAGCACAGATACGCAGTATTTT.

This clonotype occurred many times. J is TRBJ2-5 and V is TRBV29-1, with D hard to call. V lost 6 bases and J 5 bases, leaving 10 bases between the germline ends. The germline gives CDR1 SQVTM, CDR2 ANQGSEA. CDR3 length: 11 amino acids. CDR3 residues: CSVSPPETQYF. CDR3 coding DNA: TGCAGCGTGTCCCCCCCCGAGACCCAGTACTTC.

The chain joins TRBV30 to TRBJ2-1; 9 bases line up with TRBD2. TRBJ2-7 matches the DNA end more closely, so the J call is doubtful. The CDR3 is 14 amino acids. Germline CDR1 reads GTSNPN; CDR2 reads SVGIG (reference sequence). DNA for the CDR3: TGTGCCTGGGACATAGCGGGAGCGGCCTACGAGCAGTACTTC. Translated, it gives CAWDIAGAAYEQYF.

The J gene is TRBJ2-5, the V gene TRBV3-1; no definite D call. The ends were cut back, 1 base at V and 2 bases at J, with 8 bases in the middle. Germline CDR1 LGHDT, CDR2 YNNKEL (reference sequence). This CDR3 is built from 14 residues. The CDR3 coding sequence is TGTGCCAGCAGCCAAGGCCTGCGTCAAGAGACCCAGTACTTC. Protein: CASSQGLRQETQYF.

The chain links TRBV9 to TRBJ1-1; D unresolved. This CDR3 spans 15 amino acids. Trimming cost V 0 bases and J 1 base, with 10 bases left between them. Germline V gives CDR1 SGDLS, CDR2 YYNGEE. Here the CDR3 reads CASSVGPSGNTEAFF. CDR3 DNA sequence: TGTGCCAGCAGCGTAGGACCTAGCGGGAACACTGAAGCTTTCTTT.

CDR3 nucleotide sequence: TGTGCCAGCAGTTTGAGGCGGAGGGGAGATAACTATGGCTACACCTTC. It specifies CASSLRRRGDNYGYTF. The chain joins TRBV12-3 or TRBV12-4 to TRBJ1-2; maybe TRBD1 (5 bases). The V end lost 3 bases, the J end lost 1 base, and 15 bases lay between the germline ends. CDR3 length: 16 residues.

The CDR3 nucleotides are TGCAGCGTTTCCCTAAAAGGGGGGACCCAGTACTTC. It specifies CSVSLKGGTQYF. V and J are TRBV29-1 and TRBJ2-5; D may be TRBD1 (6 bases). The V end lost 5 bases, the J end lost 7 bases, and 14 bases lay between the germline ends. CDR3 size: 12 residues. Per germline, CDR1 SQVTM and CDR2 ANQGSEA.

V and J are TRBV12-3 or TRBV12-4 and TRBJ2-3, with 13 bases that match TRBD2. J gave up 0 bases and V 7 bases, and 7 bases lay outside the gene matches. This CDR3 is built from 17 residues. In nucleotides, the CDR3 is TGTGCCAGCATTAGACTAGCGGGAGGACAAAGCACAGATACGCAGTATTTT. Encoded protein: CASIRLAGGQSTDTQYF.

This clonotype was counted between two and nine times. V and J are TRBV29-1 and TRBJ2-1; no reliable D call. V was pared by 6 bases and J by 7 bases, with 10 bases between. The germline V gene encodes CDR1 SQVTM and CDR2 ANQGSEA. This CDR3 has 11 amino acids. As DNA, the CDR3 is TGCAGCGTCTCGGCGCAAAATGAGCAGTTCTTC. Amino acids: CSVSAQNEQFF.